This T cell receptor (beta chain) was found in a study of T cells after yellow fever vaccination. As for the study in general: Fractions containing few cells were prepared with SMART-Seq v4 Ultra Low Input. Study results and limitations: On re-exposure, the response was weaker but peaked faster, at day 5 versus 15. Shared CD4/CD8 clonotypes were a small share, likely from convergent recombination. Repertoires sorted by FACS could include abundant clonotypes that are contaminants from the bulk population.

After removal of 5 bases from V and 10 bases from J, the junction contained 11 bases not matched to a gene. Looked up from germline, CDR1 is SGHAT and CDR2 is FQDESV (reference sequence). There are 15 residues in the CDR3. This clonotype was seen at least ten times. Its matching antigen is unknown. Using its own MiXCR run on the 5' RACE reads, TCRdb lists one record per CDR3 protein. The table records approximately 300,000 distinct CDR3 sequences, roughly 6.8% of them present only once. Specimen: PBMCs, collected about 41 days after the first yellow fever vaccination. The rearrangement links TRBV11-1 to TRBJ2-1; 10 bases map to TRBD1. This sequence originates from a man between 18 and 29 years old who received the YFV17D yellow fever vaccine. The DNA for the CDR3 is TGTGCCAGCAGCATTATCTCCGGACAGGGGGTCGAGCAGTTCTTC. It specifies CASSIISGQGVEQFF.